This T cell receptor (beta chain) was observed in a study of regulatory dendritic cells for organ transplantation. Study-level points and caveats: Naive CD4+ and CD8+ repertoires were highly diverse; memory CD8+ was most oligoclonal.

Comment on this clone: Its cognate antigen is unknown.

Sequenced by immunoSEQ multiplex PCR; TCRdb stores in-frame clones only, minus some. The sample consists of around 13,000 clones, 79% of them appearing once. V lost 1 base, J lost 2 bases, and 2 bases stayed unmatched. Germline V lookup: CDR1 SGDLS, CDR2 YYNGEE. The CDR3 consists of 16 residues. Sorted T cells were CFSE-labeled and cultured approximately five days with allogeneic regulatory or mature dendritic cells at 1:10. The clonotype originates from a human donor in good health. The sequenced material came from naive CD8+ T cells from blood cultured with regulatory dendritic cells. The subset is: CD45RA+ naive T cells. This chain links TRBV9 with TRBJ2-3, with 12 bases identical to TRBD2. For the CDR3, the DNA is TGTGCCAGCAGCGTATCTAGCGGGGGGGTCACAGATACGCAGTATTTT. The encoded protein is CASSVSSGGVTDTQYF.